These 30 T cell receptor beta chains originate from one sample sequenced in a study of T cell responses to AZD1222 COVID-19 vaccine. Clones were sequenced by immunoSEQ multiplex PCR, and TCRdb holds only the in-frame ones, with some missing. The sample holds about 180,000 clones, around 88% seen once. The specimen was peripheral blood, collected 28 days after the second AZD1222 dose. These receptors were obtained from an adult who received the AZD1222 COVID-19 vaccine.

The chain recombines TRBV6-5 with TRBJ2-7; D gene uncertain. Looked up from germline, CDR1 is MNHEY and CDR2 is SVGAGI. CDR3 size: 12 residues. Trimming left V 5 bases short and J 2 bases short, with 7 bases between. CDR3 loop: CASSHPTYEQYF. In DNA form, the CDR3 reads TGTGCCAGCAGTCACCCGACCTACGAGCAGTACTTC.

This clone was counted only a few times. The chain has TRBV30 and TRBJ1-6, with D perhaps matching TRBD1 (6 bases). Germline-derived CDR1 and CDR2 are GTSNPN and SVGIG (reference sequence). This CDR3 has 14 amino acids. Trimming shortened V by 5 bases and J by 7 bases, and 15 bases separated the two germline ends. CDR3 residues: CAWGTGTLNSPLHF. As DNA, the CDR3 is TGTGCCTGGGGAACCGGGACATTGAATTCACCCCTCCACTTT.

CDR3 bases: TGTGCCAGCACCTTGGACAGGGGGCCGGCAGATACGCAGTATTTT. Its protein is CASTLDRGPADTQYF. V usage is TRBV6-6 and J usage is TRBJ2-3; TRBD1 aligns across 11 bases. Germline V gene data show CDR1 as MNHNY and CDR2 as SVGAGI (reference sequence). Germline trimming cut 7 bases from V and 4 bases from J; bases unmatched to any gene: 7. This CDR3 has 15 amino acids.

The genes are TRBV19 and TRBJ2-1; 7 nucleotides align to TRBD2. The V and J ends lost 5 bases and 8 bases, in that order; junction bases with no gene match: 9. Germline assignment: CDR1 LNHDA and CDR2 SQIVND (reference sequence). This CDR3 comprises 14 residues. The chain's CDR3 is CASSAGLESDEQFF. As DNA, the CDR3 is TGTGCCAGTAGTGCAGGACTAGAGAGCGATGAGCAGTTCTTC.

J is TRBJ2-3 and V is TRBV4-3, with TRBD2 matching over 10 bases. The CDR3 extends over 17 amino acids. Germline CDR1 reads LGHNA; CDR2 reads YSLEER. V shed 1 base and J 4 bases; nucleotides not matched to a gene: 8. CDR3 sequence reads: CASSQGSSGGASDTQYF. CDR3 nucleotides: TGCGCCAGCAGCCAAGGATCCAGCGGGGGGGCATCAGATACGCAGTATTTT.

The V and J genes are TRBV29-1 and TRBJ1-2; 8 positions agree with TRBD1. With 6 bases clipped from V and 4 bases from J, the junction kept 7 bases outside the gene matches. In germline, CDR1 is SQVTM, CDR2 ANQGSEA. The CDR3 extends over 13 amino acids. Here the CDR3 DNA reads TGCAGCGTCCGAGGGACAGGCGCCTATGGCTACACCTTC. Translated, it gives CSVRGTGAYGYTF.

J is TRBJ1-2 and V is TRBV29-1; weak D call: TRBD1 (5 bases). This CDR3 has 14 residues. Germline-derived CDR1 and CDR2 are SQVTM and ANQGSEA. V shed 0 bases and J shed 4 bases, with 12 bases lying between them. The CDR3 sequence is CSVEDGGVGYGYTF. CDR3 nucleotides: TGCAGCGTTGAAGATGGAGGGGTGGGCTATGGCTACACCTTC.

The V call is TRBV10-3, the J call TRBJ1-2, with 7 bases matching TRBD1. V lost 10 bases and J lost 3; bases outside the gene matches: 8. Germline CDR1 is ENHRY and CDR2 is SYGVKD. The CDR3 loop spans 13 amino acids. CDR3 DNA: TGTGCCACCCACAGGGGAGAGGACTATGGCTACACCTTC. Residues: CATHRGEDYGYTF.

V usage is TRBV7-2 and J usage is TRBJ1-3, with 8 bases matching TRBD1. The CDR3 has 15 amino acids. Trimming at V came to 1 base and at J to 4 bases, leaving 3 bases not matched to a gene. CDR1 and CDR2 (germline): SGHTA, FQGNSA. The CDR3 DNA is TGTGCCAGCAGCTTAGGGACAGGGACAGGAAACACCATATATTTT. This gives the protein CASSLGTGTGNTIYF. Full variable domain (rest looked up from reference TRBV7-2 and TRBJ1-3): GAGVSQSPSNKVTEKGKDVELRCDPISGHTALYWYRQSLGQGLEFLIYFQGNSAPDKSGLPSDRFSAERTGGSVSTLTIQRTQQEDSAVYLCASSLGTGTGNTIYFGEGSWLTVV.

V is TRBV9 and J is TRBJ1-2; 11 positions agree with TRBD1. The germline gives CDR1 SGDLS, CDR2 YYNGEE. The ends lost 5 bases at V and 13 bases at J; junction bases unmatched: 7. This CDR3 is built from 12 residues. The CDR3 nucleotides are TGTGCCAGCAGTCCCGGGACAGGGGGGTTCACCTTC. Translation gives CASSPGTGGFTF.

The V and J genes are TRBV19 and TRBJ1-5; D might be TRBD1 (6 bases). Germline assignment: CDR1 LNHDA and CDR2 SQIVND (reference sequence). The CDR3 is 13 residues long. Trimming removed 4 bases at V and 6 bases at J, with 10 bases between. The CDR3 bases are TGTGCCAGTAGTAGCCAAGGGGGTCAGCCCCAGCATTTT. Its translation is CASSSQGGQPQHF.

The chain carries TRBV6-5 and TRBJ1-5; D remains unclear. The CDR3 covers 15 residues. Deletions cut 3 bases from V and 3 bases from J, with 12 bases between. Germline V lookup: CDR1 MNHEY, CDR2 SVGAGI. The CDR3 loop is CASSYLVSSNQPQHF. In nucleotides, the CDR3 is TGTGCCAGCAGTTATTTAGTCAGTTCCAATCAGCCCCAGCATTTT.

The chain uses TRBV10-1 and TRBJ2-5; no clear D gene. The V gene's germline CDR1 is WNHNN and CDR2 SYGVQD (reference sequence). This CDR3 is built from 16 residues. The V end was cut by 1 base, the J end by 4 bases, with 16 bases between. The CDR3 DNA follows: TGCGCCAGCAGTGAGTTGAAGGATGGGGTGACAGAGACCCAGTACTTC. Protein sequence: CASSELKDGVTETQYF.

This chain uses TRBV6-6 with TRBJ1-2, with TRBD1 as a possible D gene (6 bases). Germline CDR1 and CDR2: MNHNY and SVGAGI (reference sequence). This CDR3 is built from 16 residues. With 6 bases removed from V and 1 base from J, the gap between germline ends came to 18 bases. The CDR3 nucleotides read TGTGCCAGCAGGCCCCCCGGGGACACCCTTAACTATGGCTACACCTTC. As protein: CASRPPGDTLNYGYTF.

J is TRBJ2-3 and V is TRBV10-3, with 9 bases that match TRBD2. Unmatched junction bases numbered 3, after V lost 2 bases and J lost 3 bases. Germline V gene lookup returns CDR1 ENHRY and CDR2 SYGVKD. The CDR3 sequence is 15 residues long. CDR3 region: CAISEASGATDTQYF. Written as DNA, the CDR3 is TGTGCCATCAGTGAGGCTAGCGGGGCAACAGATACGCAGTATTTT.

The sample holds one count of this clone. The rearrangement joins TRBV6-5 to TRBJ2-3; D may correspond to TRBD1 or TRBD2 (6 bases each). This CDR3 comprises 16 residues. V gave up 2 bases and J gave up 1 base, with 13 bases separating them. The V gene's germline CDR1 is MNHEY and CDR2 SVGAGI. In nucleotides, the CDR3 is TGTGCCAGCAGTTACCTCGGGGGCGATGGCACAGATACGCAGTATTTT. Its protein product is CASSYLGGDGTDTQYF.

This rearrangement joins TRBV30 to TRBJ1-1; D gene unclear. Trimming removed 3 bases from V and 4 bases from J, with 9 bases in between. Germline CDR1 is GTSNPN and CDR2 is SVGIG (reference sequence). The CDR3 covers 12 residues. The DNA of the CDR3 is TGTGCCTGGAGAAGGCAGACCACTGAAGCTTTCTTT. Its translation: CAWRRQTTEAFF.

The table lists this clone with a few counts. The chain employs TRBV7-9 and TRBJ1-5; 7 bases are shared with TRBD1. This CDR3 is built from 16 residues. CDR1 and CDR2 from the germline V gene are SEHNR and FQNEAQ (reference sequence). Trimming took 5 bases from V and 0 from J; bases not matched to a gene: 7. This CDR3 reads CASSPGTAYSNQPQHF. CDR3 nucleotides: TGTGCCAGCAGCCCAGGGACAGCTTATAGCAATCAGCCCCAGCATTTT.

The chain has TRBV23-1 and TRBJ2-7, with 8 bases lining up with TRBD2. TRBV23-1 falls under the ORF class, with uncertain function. This CDR3 contains 12 residues. V was pared by 8 bases and J by 2 bases, with 2 bases of the junction left unmatched. CDR3 nucleotides: TGCGCCAGCCCGGGACTAGCCTACGAGCAGTACTTC. It is translated as CASPGLAYEQYF.

This rearrangement joins TRBV6-1 to TRBJ1-3; TRBD1 aligns across 9 bases. The CDR3 is made up of 16 amino acids. Unmatched junction bases numbered 4, after V lost 3 bases and J lost 1 base. CDR1 and CDR2 from the germline V gene are MNHNS and SASEGT. The CDR3: CASSDGTGRSGNTIYF. CDR3 coding DNA: TGTGCCAGCAGTGATGGGACAGGGAGGTCTGGAAACACCATATATTTT.

The chain recombines TRBV6-5 with TRBJ2-7; tentatively, D is TRBD1 (6 bases). The CDR3 runs 12 residues. Germline V gene sequence: CDR1 MNHEY, CDR2 SVGAGI. Trimming left V 4 bases short and J 6 bases short, with 10 bases between. CDR3 coding DNA: TGTGCCAGCAGTTTACAGGGAATCGAGCAGTACTTC. Protein product: CASSLQGIEQYF.

The rearrangement links TRBV6-2 or TRBV6-3 to TRBJ1-1; D unclear. CDR1 is MNHEY, CDR2 SVGEGT, per germline. The germline V and J ends were trimmed by 4 bases and 1 base, with 10 bases remaining between them. This CDR3 region has 14 residues. DNA of the CDR3: TGTGCCAGCAGTTTAAAAGTCCGGAACACTGAAGCTTTCTTT. Encoded protein: CASSLKVRNTEAFF.

CDR3 region: CASSMAGRNTEAFF. The CDR3 bases are TGTGCCAGTAGTATGGCGGGGCGGAACACTGAAGCTTTCTTT. The V and J genes are TRBV19 and TRBJ1-1, with a possible D match to TRBD1 (5 bases). This CDR3 contains 14 residues. Germline V gives CDR1 LNHDA, CDR2 SQIVND (reference sequence). The germline V and J ends were trimmed by 3 bases and 1 base, with 9 bases remaining between them.

V and J are TRBV7-9 and TRBJ1-2, with a possible D match to TRBD1 (6 bases). This CDR3 has 15 residues. V shed 5 bases and J shed 2 bases, with 15 bases lying between them. Germline CDR1 and CDR2: SEHNR and FQNEAQ (reference sequence). The CDR3 region is CASSRGARENYGYTF. In DNA, the CDR3 is TGTGCCAGCAGCCGGGGGGCCAGGGAAAACTATGGCTACACCTTC.

This chain links TRBV5-1 with TRBJ2-2, with a tentative D call TRBD1 (6 bases). The CDR3 runs 17 residues. The V gene's germline CDR1 is SGHRS and CDR2 YFSETQ. Trimming removed 2 bases from V and 2 bases from J, with 16 bases in between. CDR3 residues: CASSFTITGSNTGELFF. The CDR3 bases are TGCGCCAGCAGCTTCACTATTACAGGGTCCAACACCGGGGAGCTGTTTTTT.

The chain has TRBV11-3 and TRBJ2-5, with 9 bases aligning to TRBD1. Per germline, CDR1 SGHNT and CDR2 YENEEA. The CDR3 is made up of 15 amino acids. V shed 5 bases and J 4 bases; nucleotides not matched to a gene: 8. The CDR3 loop is CASSTDRGGGETQYF. The CDR3 DNA reads as TGTGCCAGCAGCACGGACAGGGGAGGAGGAGAGACCCAGTACTTC. The whole variable domain, remainder taken from reference TRBV11-3 and TRBJ2-5, is EAGVVQSPRYKIIEKKQPVAFWCNPISGHNTLYWYLQNLGQGPELLIRYENEEAVDDSQLPKDRFSAERLKGVDSTLKIQPAELGDSAVYLCASSTDRGGGETQYFGPGTRLLVL.

The V and J genes are TRBV19 and TRBJ1-4; no firm D call. Trimming stripped 5 bases from V and 8 bases from J, with 12 bases between. The germline V gene has CDR1 LNHDA and CDR2 SQIVND (reference sequence). This CDR3 region has 13 residues. The CDR3 DNA reads TGTGCCAGTAGTTTGCCCGGCGGGGAAAAACTGTTTTTT. It specifies CASSLPGGEKLFF.

The chain combines TRBV4-1 with TRBJ2-2; 10 bases are a match to TRBD1. The CDR3 has 15 amino acids. The germline V gene has CDR1 MGHRA and CDR2 YSYEKL. V shed 1 base and J 5 bases; nucleotides not matched to a gene: 1. The CDR3 reads CASSQGDRGTGELFF. The CDR3 DNA sequence: TGCGCCAGCAGCCAAGGGGACAGGGGAACCGGGGAGCTGTTTTTT.

The chain uses TRBV3-1 (or the pseudogene TRBV3-2) and TRBJ2-7, with 8 bases fitting TRBD1. The J segment lost 7 bases and the V segment lost 5 bases, leaving 10 bases of the junction unmatched. Germline CDR1 and CDR2: LGHDT and YNNKEL (reference sequence). The CDR3 contains 14 residues. The CDR3, as DNA: TGTGCCAGCAGCTTCCTCAGGACAGGGCGGGAGCAGTACTTC. It encodes CASSFLRTGREQYF.

This clone was recorded once. This chain connects TRBV7-2 to TRBJ2-5; the match to TRBD2 covers 13 bases. The germline CDR1 and CDR2 sequences are SGHTA and FQGNSA. The CDR3 consists of 18 residues. J was trimmed by 5 bases and V by 2 bases; bases with no gene match: 11. This chain's CDR3 is CASSLRRPTSGGAETQYF. The CDR3 DNA reads as TGTGCCAGCAGCTTAAGGCGCCCAACTAGCGGGGGGGCCGAGACCCAGTACTTC. Complete variable domain (other parts from reference TRBV7-2 and TRBJ2-5): GAGVSQSPSNKVTEKGKDVELRCDPISGHTALYWYRQSLGQGLEFLIYFQGNSAPDKSGLPSDRFSAERTGGSVSTLTIQRTQQEDSAVYLCASSLRRPTSGGAETQYFGPGTRLLVL.